The clone carrying this TCR beta chain has more than one count but fewer than ten. Its antigen is not known. This entry is derived from a study of T cell clonotyping in hematopoietic cell transplantation. Study information: Recipient samples before transplant were obtained post-cytoreduction.

General observations from the study: Graft donor and pretransplant recipient Inverse Simpson Index values predicted broader posttransplant TCR diversity. Pathologically expanded recipient clonotypes increased progressively from day 30 to day 180 as diversity fell.

Method: immunoSEQ multiplex PCR; TCRdb's copy keeps in-frame clones and lacks some. The profile shows 25,000 or so clones, roughly 71% of them singletons. Time point given: recipient sample about 28 days before transplant, after cytoreduction. Samples: about 28 days before transplant, then days 30, 100 and 180 after. The CDR3 sequence is 12 residues long. V was trimmed by 6 bases and J by 4 bases, leaving 9 bases between them. Germline lookup yields CDR1 ENHRY and CDR2 SYGVKD. J is TRBJ1-1 and V is TRBV10-3; D possibly corresponds to TRBD1 (5 bases). The sample in question was peripheral blood mononuclear cells, obtained before stem cell transplant. The receptor was derived from a man in his fifties with myelodysplastic syndrome. Some clones in this sample may be carry-over from other donors' samples. The CDR3 DNA reads as TGTGCCATCAGGGAGGGGCCCACTGAAGCTTTCTTT. Translation: CAIREGPTEAFF.